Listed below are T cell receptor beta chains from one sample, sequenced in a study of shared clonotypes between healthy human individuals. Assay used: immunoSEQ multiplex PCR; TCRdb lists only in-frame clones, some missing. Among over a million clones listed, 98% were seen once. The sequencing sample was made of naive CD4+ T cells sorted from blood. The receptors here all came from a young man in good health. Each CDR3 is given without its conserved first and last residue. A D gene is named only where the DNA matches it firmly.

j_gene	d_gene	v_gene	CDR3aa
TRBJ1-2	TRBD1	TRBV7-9	ASSPRQGNYGYT
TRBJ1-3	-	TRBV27	ASANRGRPGSGNTIY
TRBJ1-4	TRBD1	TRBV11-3	ASSKTGTDGEKLF
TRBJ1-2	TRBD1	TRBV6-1	ASSETGGDYGYT
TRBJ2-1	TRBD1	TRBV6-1	ASTPHRGSYNEQF
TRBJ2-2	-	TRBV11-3	ASSSTTEVGELF
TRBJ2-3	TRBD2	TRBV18	ASSPLGGSTTDTQY
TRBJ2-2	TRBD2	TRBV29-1	SATYLAGGSGELF
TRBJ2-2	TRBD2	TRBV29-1	SARLAGATGELF
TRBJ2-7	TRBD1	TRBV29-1	SVGWDRGSYEQY
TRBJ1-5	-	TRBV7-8	ASSLDKSHQPQH
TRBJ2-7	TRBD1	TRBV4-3	ASSPGQGSSYEQY
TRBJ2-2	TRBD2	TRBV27	ASSAAGVPGELF
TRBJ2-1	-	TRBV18	ASSPTISSYNEQF
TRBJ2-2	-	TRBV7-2	ASSLGRALSTGELF
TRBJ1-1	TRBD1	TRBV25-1	ASSESGTVKVTEAF
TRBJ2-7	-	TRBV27	ASSLSVGEQY
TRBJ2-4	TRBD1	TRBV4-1	ASTQERGTGIENIQY